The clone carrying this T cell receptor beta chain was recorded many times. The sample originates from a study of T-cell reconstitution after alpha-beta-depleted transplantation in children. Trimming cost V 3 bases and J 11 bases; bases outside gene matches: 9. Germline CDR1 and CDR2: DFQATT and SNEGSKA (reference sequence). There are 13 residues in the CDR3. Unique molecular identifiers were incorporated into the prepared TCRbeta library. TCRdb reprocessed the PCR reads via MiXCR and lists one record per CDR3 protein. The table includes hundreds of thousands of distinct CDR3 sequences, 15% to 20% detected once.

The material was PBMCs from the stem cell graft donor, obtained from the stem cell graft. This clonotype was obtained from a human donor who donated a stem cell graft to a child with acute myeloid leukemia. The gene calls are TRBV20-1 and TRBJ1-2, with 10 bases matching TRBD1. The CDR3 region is CSASGGQGREYTF. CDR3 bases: TGCAGTGCTAGCGGGGGACAGGGGAGAGAATACACCTTC.